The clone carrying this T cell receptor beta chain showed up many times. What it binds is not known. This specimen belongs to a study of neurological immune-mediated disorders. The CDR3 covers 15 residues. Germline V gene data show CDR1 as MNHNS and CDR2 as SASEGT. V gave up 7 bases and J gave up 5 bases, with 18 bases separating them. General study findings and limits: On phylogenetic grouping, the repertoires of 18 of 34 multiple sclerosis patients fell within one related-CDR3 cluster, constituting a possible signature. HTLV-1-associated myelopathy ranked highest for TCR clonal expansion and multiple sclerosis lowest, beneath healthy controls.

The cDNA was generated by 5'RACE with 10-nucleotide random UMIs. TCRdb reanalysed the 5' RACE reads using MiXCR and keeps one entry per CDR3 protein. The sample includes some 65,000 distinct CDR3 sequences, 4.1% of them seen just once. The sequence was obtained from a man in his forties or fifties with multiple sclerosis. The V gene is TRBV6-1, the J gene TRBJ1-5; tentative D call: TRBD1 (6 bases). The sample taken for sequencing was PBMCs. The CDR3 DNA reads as TGTGCCAGCAAGCTGTACAGGGCCGATGATCAGCCCCAGCATTTT. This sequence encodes CASKLYRADDQPQHF.